The next 19 T cell receptor beta chains were all read from a single sample in a study of cytomegalovirus exposure and HLA in healthy donors. PCR involved 60 Vbeta and 13 Jbeta primers. Only in-frame clones appear in the TCRdb table, and some are missing; sequencing was by immunoSEQ multiplex PCR. The sample consists of roughly 110,000 clones, about four fifths of them appearing once. The sample comprised PBMCs. Every receptor here comes from a woman aged 18-29 years in good health and CMV-seronegative.

The CDR3 spells CASSGRRGTDTQYF. The CDR3 DNA reads as TGTGCCAGCAGCGGCAGGAGGGGAACAGATACGCAGTATTTT. This rearrangement joins TRBV11-3 to TRBJ2-3; tentatively, D is TRBD2 (6 bases). CDR3 length: 14 amino acids. Germline V lookup: CDR1 SGHNT, CDR2 YENEEA. With 5 bases removed from V and 3 bases from J, the gap between germline ends came to 12 bases.

This clone is a singleton in its sample. The chain is built from TRBV5-6 and TRBJ1-3; 9 bases fit TRBD1. Germline V lookup: CDR1 SGHDT, CDR2 YYEEEE. The CDR3 has 16 amino acids. V was clipped by 4 bases and J by 0 bases; unmatched bases: 5. CDR3 in amino acids: CASSVGTGLSGNTIYF. The CDR3 bases are TGTGCCAGCAGCGTCGGGACAGGGCTCTCTGGAAACACCATATATTTT.

This rearrangement joins TRBV6-6 to TRBJ2-5, with D possibly matching TRBD1 (5 bases). Looked up from germline, CDR1 is MNHNY and CDR2 is SVGAGI (reference sequence). Trimming took off 3 bases at V and 0 bases at J, with 14 bases between the two ends. This CDR3 has 16 amino acids. The CDR3 nucleotides read TGTGCCAGCAGTTATCCGGAGAAGGGGAACCAAGAGACCCAGTACTTC. Its translation: CASSYPEKGNQETQYF.

V gene TRBV6-5 combines with J gene TRBJ2-1; tentatively, D is TRBD1 (5 bases). The V and J ends lost 2 bases and 6 bases respectively, with 17 bases between them. The length of the CDR3 is 16 residues. From germline, CDR1 is MNHEY and CDR2 SVGAGI. The CDR3 loop reads CASSYPGTGNFNEQFF. In DNA form, the CDR3 reads TGTGCCAGCAGTTACCCCGGTACAGGAAATTTCAATGAGCAGTTCTTC.

The chain has TRBV28 and TRBJ1-3, with TRBD1 identical over 7 bases. V lost 5 bases and J lost 3; bases outside the gene matches: 4. The germline gives CDR1 MDHEN, CDR2 SYDVKM. This CDR3 is built from 14 residues. The CDR3 sequence: CASSQQGYGNTIYF. CDR3 nucleotide sequence: TGTGCCAGCAGTCAACAGGGGTATGGAAACACCATATATTTT.

This CDR3 reads CASSFGQQETQYF. CDR3 coding DNA: TGTGCCAGCAGCTTTGGACAGCAAGAGACCCAGTACTTC. The J gene is TRBJ2-5, the V gene TRBV7-2, with a possible D match to TRBD1 (6 bases). Looked up from germline, CDR1 is SGHTA and CDR2 is FQGNSA. The CDR3 has 13 residues. Trimming stripped 3 bases from V and 2 bases from J, with 7 bases between.

This chain joins TRBV5-4 and TRBJ1-2; tentatively, D is TRBD1 (5 bases). The CDR3 extends over 15 amino acids. V lost 1 base and J 4 bases, leaving 14 bases between the germline ends. The germline CDR1 and CDR2 sequences are SGHNT and YYREEE (reference sequence). In DNA form, the CDR3 reads TGTGCCAGCAGCTTGAGTCGGGGGGGAAGCTATGGCTACACCTTC. Protein sequence: CASSLSRGGSYGYTF.

This sequence joins TRBV28 and TRBJ1-1, with D maybe TRBD1 (5 bases). The CDR3 sequence is 11 residues long. Germline V CDR1 and CDR2: MDHEN, SYDVKM. V lost 10 bases and J 3 bases, leaving 9 bases between the germline ends. The CDR3 DNA sequence: TGTGCCACGGGGGGAGACACTGAAGCTTTCTTT. Translation gives CATGGDTEAFF.

This clone was counted a single time. The rearrangement uses TRBV4-2 and TRBJ2-7; D gene uncertain. The CDR3 totals 12 residues. Looked up from germline, CDR1 is LGHNA and CDR2 is YNFKEQ. Trimming stripped 3 bases from V and 2 bases from J, with 5 bases between. The CDR3 is CASSQWPYEQYF. CDR3 nucleotides: TGTGCCAGCAGCCAGTGGCCCTACGAGCAGTACTTC.

The chain joins TRBV30 to TRBJ1-1; no firm D call. V dropped 2 bases and J dropped 7 bases, with 14 bases sitting between them. Germline V gene data show CDR1 as GTSNPN and CDR2 as SVGIG (reference sequence). The CDR3 spans 13 residues. The CDR3 sequence is CAWSPPNGREAFF. Written as DNA, the CDR3 is TGTGCCTGGAGTCCCCCTAACGGTCGTGAAGCTTTCTTT.

V usage is TRBV5-1 and J usage is TRBJ2-2; a possible D gene is TRBD1 (6 bases). The germline V gene has CDR1 SGHRS and CDR2 YFSETQ. The CDR3 length is 15 residues. V gave up 5 bases and J gave up 0 bases, with 11 bases separating them. The CDR3 nucleotides are TGCGCCAGCAGTTCAGGGGCCGCGAACACCGGGGAGCTGTTTTTT. It yields the protein CASSSGAANTGELFF.

The chain uses TRBV19 and TRBJ2-1, with D maybe TRBD1 (7 bases). V was shortened by 1 base and J by 9 bases, with 13 bases between the two germline ends. CDR1 and CDR2 from the germline V gene are LNHDA and SQIVND (reference sequence). The CDR3 is 14 residues long. DNA of the CDR3: TGTGCCAGTAGTATAGTGGAGGGGGCGAGTGAGCAGTTCTTC. Translated: CASSIVEGASEQFF.

The chain carries TRBV6-5 and TRBJ2-7, with D tentatively TRBD2 (6 bases). Looked up from germline, CDR1 is MNHEY and CDR2 is SVGAGI. Trimming took 0 bases from V and 2 from J, leaving 14 bases between them. CDR3 length: 16 amino acids. The DNA of the CDR3 is TGTGCCAGCAGTTACTCGATTGGAGGGTCCCCCTACGAGCAGTACTTC. Translation: CASSYSIGGSPYEQYF.

CDR3 sequence (DNA): TGTGCCAGCAGCTGGGGACTAGCGGGGAGCACAGATACGCAGTATTTT. Encoded protein: CASSWGLAGSTDTQYF. The chain has TRBV5-4 and TRBJ2-3, with TRBD2 matching 13 bases. V shed 3 bases and J 0 bases; nucleotides not matched to a gene: 1. Germline V CDR1 and CDR2: SGHNT, YYREEE (reference sequence). The CDR3 covers 16 residues.

The CDR3 reads CAWSGQEYYGYTF. For the CDR3, the DNA is TGTGCCTGGAGCGGACAGGAGTACTATGGCTACACCTTC. The chain links TRBV30 to TRBJ1-2; 7 nucleotides agree with TRBD1. Germline V gene lookup returns CDR1 GTSNPN and CDR2 SVGIG (reference sequence). Unmatched junction bases numbered 4, after V lost 3 bases and J lost 3 bases. The CDR3 sequence is 13 residues long.

The chain links TRBV25-1 to TRBJ2-7; 12 positions agree with TRBD2. The CDR3 consists of 14 residues. In germline, CDR1 is MGHDK, CDR2 SYGVNS. After removal of 7 bases from V and 7 bases from J, the junction contained 8 bases not matched to a gene. CDR3 coding DNA: TGTGCCAGCACCAGACTAGCGGGAGTCCCTGAGCAGTACTTC. Encoded protein: CASTRLAGVPEQYF.

The chain combines TRBV20-1 with TRBJ1-2; weak D call: TRBD1 (6 bases). Germline loops: CDR1 DFQATT, CDR2 SNEGSKA (reference sequence). The CDR3 is 11 amino acids. Trimming took off 6 bases at V and 7 bases at J, with 12 bases between the two ends. This CDR3 reads CSAHGQFGYTF. DNA of the CDR3: TGCAGTGCCCACGGACAGTTTGGCTACACCTTC.

The chain links TRBV28 to TRBJ2-5; no reliable D call. Germline V gives CDR1 MDHEN, CDR2 SYDVKM. The CDR3 consists of 13 residues. V gave up 4 bases and J gave up 1 base, with 7 bases separating them. For the CDR3, the DNA is TGTGCCAGCAGTTCCTACGTCCAAGAGACCCAGTACTTC. Its protein is CASSSYVQETQYF.

The chain joins TRBV2 to TRBJ2-5; a weak D match, TRBD1 (5 bases). The CDR3 length is 14 residues. V was clipped by 2 bases and J by 5 bases, with 12 bases between them. Germline loops: CDR1 SNHLY, CDR2 FYNNEI. CDR3 sequence: CASSELARGETQYF. CDR3 coding DNA: TGTGCCAGCAGTGAATTAGCTAGGGGCGAGACCCAGTACTTC.